Listed here is a single T cell receptor beta chain. The antigen is unknown. The data belong to a study of cytomegalovirus exposure and HLA in healthy donors. The length of the CDR3 is 13 residues. The V gene lost 3 bases and the J gene lost 8 bases, with 13 bases spanning the gap. The germline V gene encodes CDR1 LNHDA and CDR2 SQIVND (reference sequence). In the PCR, 60 Vbeta and 13 Jbeta primers were used. TCRdb's table, derived via immunoSEQ multiplex PCR, lists solely in-frame clones and lacks some. The sample holds under 200,000 clones, about 86% seen once. Study observations and caveats: Most CMV-associated TCR beta chains appeared HLA-restricted in a later analysis. In terms of immune exposure information, only CMV serostatus was available. Among the sequence variants, a highly shared cluster was likely an artifact of sequencing.

The chain joins TRBV19 to TRBJ1-1; D is uncertain. This receptor was obtained from a woman aged 25 to 39 in good health and CMV-seronegative. The material sequenced was PBMCs. The CDR3 protein is CASSMGAAAEAFF. CDR3 nucleotides: TGTGCCAGTAGTATGGGTGCGGCGGCGGAAGCTTTCTTT.